This T cell receptor beta chain is drawn from a study of shared clonotypes between healthy human individuals. Measured with immunoSEQ multiplex PCR; TCRdb has only the in-frame clones, and not every one. The sample consists of roughly 2.1 million clones, around 93% of them appearing once. Terminally differentiated effector memory CD45RA+ cells were excluded by CCR7 positive selection of CD45RO-negative cells. V dropped 6 bases and J dropped 6 bases, with 11 bases sitting between them. Germline CDR1 and CDR2: SQVTM and ANQGSEA. The length of the CDR3 is 12 residues. This clone has a handful of counts. The chain joins TRBV29-1 to TRBJ2-2; TRBD1 might be the D (6 bases). This TCR was recovered from a man aged 18 to 29 in good health. Some clones in this sample may be carry-over from other donors' samples. Sequences were obtained from naive CD8+ T cells from PBMCs. CDR3 region: CSVWTAPGELFF. CDR3 nucleotide sequence: TGCAGCGTCTGGACAGCCCCCGGGGAGCTGTTTTTT.